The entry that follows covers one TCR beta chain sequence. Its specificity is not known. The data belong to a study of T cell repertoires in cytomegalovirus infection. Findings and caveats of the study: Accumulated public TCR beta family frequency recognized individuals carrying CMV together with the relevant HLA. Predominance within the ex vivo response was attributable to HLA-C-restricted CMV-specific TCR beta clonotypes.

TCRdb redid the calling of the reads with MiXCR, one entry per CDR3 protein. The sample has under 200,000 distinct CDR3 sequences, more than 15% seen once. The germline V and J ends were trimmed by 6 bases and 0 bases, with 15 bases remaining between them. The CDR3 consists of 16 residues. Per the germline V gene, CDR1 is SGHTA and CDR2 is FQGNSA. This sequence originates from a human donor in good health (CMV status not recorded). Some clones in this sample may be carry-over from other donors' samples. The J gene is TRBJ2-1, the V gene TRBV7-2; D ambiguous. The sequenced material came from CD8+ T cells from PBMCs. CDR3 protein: CASSEPGFSSYNEQFF. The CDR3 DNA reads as TGTGCCAGCAGTGAACCGGGCTTCAGCTCCTACAATGAGCAGTTCTTC.